What follows are 15 T cell receptor beta chains derived from one specimen sequenced in a study of T cell repertoires in cytomegalovirus infection. TCRdb recomputed calls from the reads with MiXCR, one row per CDR3 protein. Among some 450,000 distinct CDR3 sequences listed, roughly 30% were seen once. The source material was PBMCs. These receptors were taken from a human donor in good health (CMV status not recorded). Some clones in this sample may be carry-over from other donors' samples.

The chain links TRBV20-1 to TRBJ1-6; tentatively, D is TRBD1 (5 bases). The CDR3 spans 20 residues. V dropped 0 bases and J dropped 5 bases, with 26 bases sitting between them. Germline V gene sequence: CDR1 DFQATT, CDR2 SNEGSKA (reference sequence). CDR3 nucleotides: TGCAGTGCTAGAGATCTTAACCCCGGGACCCGGTATCATGATAATTCACCCCTCCACTTT. Translation gives CSARDLNPGTRYHDNSPLHF.

The rearrangement links TRBV18 to TRBJ2-7; tentative D call: TRBD1 (6 bases). This CDR3 region has 14 residues. The V gene's germline CDR1 is KGHSH and CDR2 LQKENI. The V and J ends lost 4 bases and 0 bases respectively, with 10 bases between them. This chain's CDR3 is CASSQTTGSYEQYF. CDR3 nucleotide sequence: TGTGCCAGCTCACAGACGACAGGCTCCTACGAGCAGTACTTC.

Worth noting for this clonotype: The conserved closing phenylalanine or tryptophan is absent in this CDR3, likely reflecting a read error. The J gene is TRBJ1-2, the V gene TRBV4-1; 9 nucleotides line up with TRBD1. The CDR3 covers 16 residues. Per the germline V gene, CDR1 is MGHRA and CDR2 is YSYEKL. In DNA, the CDR3 is TGTGCCAGCAGCCAAGGCGGGACAGGGACGGGTAAGGGCTACACCTTA. This codes for CASSQGGTGTGKGYTL.

This clonotype was counted a single time. V is TRBV5-1 and J is TRBJ1-1, with D tentatively TRBD1 (5 bases). The V end was cut by 7 bases, the J end by 4 bases, with 8 bases between. The CDR3 spans 11 residues. The germline gives CDR1 SGHRS, CDR2 YFSETQ. The CDR3 bases are TGCGCCAGCCTCGGGGGCACTGAAGCTTTCTTT. Residues: CASLGGTEAFF. Full variable domain (outside the CDR3, taken from reference TRBV5-1 and TRBJ1-1): KAGVTQTPRYLIKTRGQQVTLSCSPISGHRSVSWYQQTPGQGLQFLFEYFSETQRNKGNFPGRFSGRQFSNSRSEMNVSTLELGDSALYLCASLGGTEAFFGQGTRLTVV.

The chain uses TRBV25-1 and TRBJ2-2; 8 nucleotides line up with TRBD2. CDR1 and CDR2 (germline): MGHDK, SYGVNS. The CDR3 length is 16 residues. V shed 1 base and J 4 bases; nucleotides not matched to a gene: 5. The CDR3 sequence is CASSELRGVGTGELFF. The CDR3 nucleotides read TGTGCCAGCAGTGAATTGCGGGGGGTTGGCACCGGGGAGCTGTTTTTT.

The V gene is TRBV29-1, the J gene TRBJ2-3, with a tentative D call TRBD1 (5 bases). V was shortened by 7 bases and J by 5 bases, with 13 bases between the two germline ends. The germline CDR1 and CDR2 sequences are SQVTM and ANQGSEA. The CDR3 length is 12 residues. The CDR3 loop is CSATGQGDTQYF. DNA of the CDR3: TGCAGCGCCACCGGCCAGGGAGATACGCAGTATTTT.

The table lists this clonotype with a few counts. This chain uses TRBV4-1 with TRBJ2-7, with 9 bases lining up with TRBD1. V was clipped by 3 bases and J by 3 bases; unmatched bases: 6. The CDR3 totals 15 residues. The germline CDR1 and CDR2 sequences are MGHRA and YSYEKL. This chain's CDR3 is CASSQPTGGNYEQYF. The CDR3 DNA is TGCGCCAGCAGCCAGCCGACAGGGGGGAACTACGAGCAGTACTTC.

This clonotype was picked up many times. The chain employs TRBV7-2 and TRBJ2-7; D may be TRBD1 (5 bases). CDR3 length: 14 amino acids. Trimming took 3 bases from V and 2 from J, leaving 11 bases between them. CDR1 is SGHTA and CDR2 is FQGNSA in the germline V gene. CDR3 in amino acids: CASSLSQDAYEQYF. The CDR3 DNA is TGTGCCAGCAGCTTGTCACAGGACGCCTACGAGCAGTACTTC.

The chain links TRBV15 to TRBJ2-7; 8 positions match TRBD2. V trimming: 1 base; J trimming: 5 bases; junction bases outside the gene matches: 7. Per the germline V gene, CDR1 is LNHNV and CDR2 is YYDKDF (reference sequence). The CDR3 sequence is 15 residues long. Written as DNA, the CDR3 is TGTGCCACCAGCAGAGTCGGGGGGGCTAGAAACGAGCAGTACTTC. Translating it yields CATSRVGGARNEQYF.

This rearrangement joins TRBV20-1 to TRBJ2-7; D unresolved. The CDR3 runs to 14 residues. V lost 8 bases, J lost 3 bases, and 20 bases lay in between. CDR1 and CDR2 (germline): DFQATT, SNEGSKA (reference sequence). CDR3 residues: CSSTDSIRFYEQYF. The CDR3 coding sequence is TGCAGTTCTACCGACTCAATACGGTTCTACGAGCAGTACTTC.

This clonotype was observed a few times. The rearrangement joins TRBV20-1 to TRBJ2-5; 12 bases line up with TRBD2. The V and J ends lost 8 bases and 4 bases, in that order; junction bases with no gene match: 5. In germline, CDR1 is DFQATT, CDR2 SNEGSKA (reference sequence). This CDR3 has 13 residues. The CDR3 DNA is TGCAGTCTAGCGGGGGGGCCTGGAGAGACCCAGTACTTC. Translated: CSLAGGPGETQYF.

The chain uses TRBV2 and TRBJ2-1; TRBD2 aligns across 12 bases. The CDR3 consists of 15 residues. The V segment lost 5 bases and the J segment 4 bases; nucleotides outside the gene matches: 3. Looked up from germline, CDR1 is SNHLY and CDR2 is FYNNEI. CDR3 bases: TGTGCCAGCAGTTCGACTAGCGGGGGTTACAATGAGCAGTTCTTC. It is translated as CASSSTSGGYNEQFF.

The rearrangement uses TRBV15 and TRBJ2-5; 7 positions match TRBD1. Germline V gives CDR1 LNHNV, CDR2 YYDKDF (reference sequence). With V trimmed by 0 bases and J by 2 bases, 3 bases remained unmatched. This CDR3 has 15 residues. This CDR3 is CATSREGQHQETQYF. The CDR3 nucleotides are TGTGCCACCAGCAGAGAGGGACAGCATCAAGAGACCCAGTACTTC.

The CDR3 DNA reads TGCAGTGCTAGAGTCCGGGGCTACGAGCAGTACTTC. It yields the protein CSARVRGYEQYF. The chain employs TRBV20-1 and TRBJ2-7; D is perhaps TRBD2 (5 bases). The CDR3 is made up of 12 amino acids. V was cut by 1 base and J by 3 bases, with 7 bases left in between. The V gene's germline CDR1 is DFQATT and CDR2 SNEGSKA (reference sequence).

This clonotype was found many times. The chain combines TRBV5-1 with TRBJ2-3; D ambiguous. The CDR3 is made up of 14 amino acids. The germline V gene encodes CDR1 SGHRS and CDR2 YFSETQ. Between the trimmed V and J ends, which lost 0 bases and 2 bases, there was a span of 7 bases. The DNA of the CDR3 is TGCGCCAGCAGCTTGGACGGGTACACAGATACGCAGTATTTT. This codes for CASSLDGYTDTQYF.